Below are 3 T cell receptor beta chains sequenced from a single sample in a study of coeliac disease. Study-wide points: Active celiac intraepithelial and lamina propria samples had lower TRB and TRG clonality than control samples.

Method: immunoSEQ multiplex PCR; TCRdb's copy keeps in-frame clones and lacks some. The table shows some 4,000 clones, with around two thirds occurring only once. Their antigens remain unidentified. The sample consisted of intraepithelial lymphocytes from the gut. These receptors were obtained from a woman under 30 with active celiac disease.

The chain has TRBV29-1 and TRBJ1-2; 8 bases are a match to TRBD1. Germline CDR1 SQVTM, CDR2 ANQGSEA. V gave up 7 bases and J gave up 4 bases; unmatched junction bases: 8. The CDR3 runs 13 residues. Here the CDR3 DNA reads TGCAGCGCCGGACAGGGCGAGACCTATGGCTACACCTTC. Residues: CSAGQGETYGYTF. The whole variable domain, filled in from reference TRBV29-1 and TRBJ1-2, reads SAVISQKPSRDICQRGTSLTIQCQVDSQVTMMFWYRQQPGQSLTLIATANQGSEATYESGFVIDKFPISRPNLTFSTLTVSNMSPEDSSIYLCSAGQGETYGYTFGSGTRLTVV.

V usage is TRBV10-3 and J usage is TRBJ2-2; 8 bases fit TRBD2. This CDR3 has 15 amino acids. Germline V CDR1 and CDR2: ENHRY, SYGVKD. V gave up 2 bases and J gave up 6 bases; unmatched junction bases: 5. The CDR3 here is CAISENGGVAGELFF. The DNA for the CDR3 is TGTGCCATCAGTGAGAACGGGGGGGTAGCCGGGGAGCTGTTTTTT.

The V gene is TRBV7-2, the J gene TRBJ2-3; the match to TRBD2 covers 13 bases. Trimming cost V 4 bases and J 8 bases; bases outside gene matches: 9. Per germline, CDR1 SGHTA and CDR2 FQGNSA. CDR3 size: 16 residues. CDR3: CASSSQGGTSGTTQYF. CDR3 in DNA: TGTGCCAGCAGCTCTCAAGGAGGGACTAGCGGGACTACGCAGTATTTT.